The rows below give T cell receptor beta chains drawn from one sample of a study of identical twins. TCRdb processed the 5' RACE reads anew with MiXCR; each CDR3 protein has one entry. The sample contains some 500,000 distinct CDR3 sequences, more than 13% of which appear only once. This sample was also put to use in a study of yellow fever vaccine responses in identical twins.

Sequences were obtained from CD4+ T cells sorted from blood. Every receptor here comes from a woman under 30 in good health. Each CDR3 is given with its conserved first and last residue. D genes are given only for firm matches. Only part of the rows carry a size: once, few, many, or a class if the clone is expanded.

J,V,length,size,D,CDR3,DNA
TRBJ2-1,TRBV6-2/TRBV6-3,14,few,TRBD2,CASSYRGRLYEQFF,TGTGCCAGCAGTTACCGCGGGAGACTCTATGAGCAGTTCTTC
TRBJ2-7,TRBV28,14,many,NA,CASSSGTPRGEQYF,TGTGCCAGCAGTTCCGGGACCCCGCGCGGCGAGCAGTACTTC
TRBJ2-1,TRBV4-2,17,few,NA,CASSQDLVGNSYNEQFF,TGTGCCAGCAGCCAAGATCTTGTGGGAAACTCCTACAATGAGCAGTTCTTC
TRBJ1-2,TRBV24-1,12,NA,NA,CATSSRDYGYTF,TGTGCCACCAGTTCCAGGGACTATGGCTACACCTTC
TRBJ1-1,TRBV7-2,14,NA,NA,CASSVGRLGTEAFF,TGTGCCAGCAGCGTCGGCCGGTTAGGTACTGAAGCTTTCTTT
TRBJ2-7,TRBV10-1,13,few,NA,CASSAVRSYEQYF,TGCGCCAGCAGTGCGGTACGATCCTACGAGCAGTACTTC
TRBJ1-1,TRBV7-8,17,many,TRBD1,CASSLRDSLRLNTEAFF,TGTGCCAGCAGCCTCCGGGACAGCCTCCGGTTGAACACTGAAGCTTTCTTT
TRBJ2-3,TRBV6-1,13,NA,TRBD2,CASREAGGDTQYF,TGTGCCAGCAGAGAAGCGGGAGGAGATACGCAGTATTTT
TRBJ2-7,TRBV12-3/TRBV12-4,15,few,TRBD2,CASSLRLAGDSGQYF,TGTGCCAGCAGTTTACGTCTAGCGGGAGATTCGGGGCAGTACTTC
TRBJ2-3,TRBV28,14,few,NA,CARLADRRPDTQYF,TGTGCCAGACTTGCAGACAGGCGGCCAGATACGCAGTATTTT
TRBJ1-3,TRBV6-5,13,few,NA,CASSYSGEGTIYF,TGTGCCAGCAGTTACTCGGGGGAGGGCACCATATATTTT
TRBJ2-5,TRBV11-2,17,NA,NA,CASSLTRQFLTQETQYF,TGTGCCAGCAGCTTAACCAGACAGTTCCTGACCCAAGAGACCCAGTACTTC
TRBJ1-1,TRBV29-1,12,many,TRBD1,CSVNRGGTEAFF,TGCAGCGTGAACAGGGGAGGCACTGAAGCTTTCTTT
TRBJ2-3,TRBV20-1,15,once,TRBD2,CSAHGLAGALDTQYF,TGCAGTGCTCACGGACTAGCGGGAGCGTTAGATACGCAGTATTTT
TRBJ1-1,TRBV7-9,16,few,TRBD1,CASSLKGQGTNTEAFF,TGTGCCAGCAGCTTAAAGGGACAGGGGACGAACACTGAAGCTTTCTTT
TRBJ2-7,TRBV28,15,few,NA,CASSHQQGRKYEQYF,TGTGCCAGCAGCCATCAACAGGGGAGGAAATACGAGCAGTACTTC
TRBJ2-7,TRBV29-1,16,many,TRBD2,CSVGGLAGVSSYEQYF,TGCAGCGTTGGGGGGCTAGCGGGAGTTTCCTCCTACGAGCAGTACTTC
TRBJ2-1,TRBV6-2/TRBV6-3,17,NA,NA,CASSYSIQGWSYNEQFF,TGTGCCAGCAGTTACTCCATACAGGGCTGGTCCTACAATGAGCAGTTCTTC
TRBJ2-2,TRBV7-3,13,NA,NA,CASSPGTAGELFF,TGTGCCAGCAGCCCAGGGACCGCCGGGGAGCTGTTTTTT
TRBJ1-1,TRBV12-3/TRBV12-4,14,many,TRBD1,CASSSGTGHTEAFF,TGTGCCAGCAGTTCCGGGACAGGGCACACTGAAGCTTTCTTT
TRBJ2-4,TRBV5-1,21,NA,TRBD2,CASSEPTGLLAGPLAKNIQYF,TGCGCCAGCAGCGAACCCACAGGGTTACTAGCGGGACCCCTGGCCAAAAACATTCAGTACTTC
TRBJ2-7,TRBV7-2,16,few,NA,CASSLSPGDPPYEQYF,TGTGCCAGCAGCCTTTCGCCGGGGGACCCTCCCTATGAGCAGTACTTC
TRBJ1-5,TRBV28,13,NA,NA,CASSLQANQPQHF,TGTGCCAGCAGTTTACAGGCGAATCAGCCCCAGCATTTT
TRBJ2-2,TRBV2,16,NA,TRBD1,CASSVGQGVGTGELFF,TGTGCCAGCAGTGTCGGACAGGGGGTGGGCACCGGGGAGCTGTTTTTT
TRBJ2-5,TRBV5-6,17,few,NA,CASSNPLNRGSQETQYF,TGTGCCAGCAGTAATCCTCTCAATCGGGGGTCCCAAGAGACCCAGTACTTC